These 23 T cell receptor beta chains came from one sample sequenced in a study of T-cell reconstitution after alpha-beta-depleted transplantation in children. The TCRbeta library incorporated unique molecular identifiers. Using its own MiXCR run on the PCR reads, TCRdb lists one record per CDR3 protein. Of 500,000 to 750,000 distinct CDR3 sequences listed, 27% are singletons. The sample was PBMCs, taken before TCRalphabeta/CD19-depleted stem cell transplant. Source of these receptors: a boy under two years old with Wiskott-Aldrich syndrome, due to receive a stem cell transplant.

This chain connects TRBV6-1 to TRBJ2-1, with 10 nucleotides matching TRBD2. The germline CDR1 and CDR2 sequences are MNHNS and SASEGT. J gave up 7 bases and V 3 bases, and 6 bases lay outside the gene matches. CDR3 length: 15 amino acids. The CDR3 here is CASSETSGRANEQFF. CDR3 DNA sequence: TGTGCCAGCAGTGAGACCAGCGGGAGGGCGAATGAGCAGTTCTTC.

This clonotype turned up a few times. The V and J genes are TRBV20-1 and TRBJ1-1; D is uncertain. Germline loops: CDR1 DFQATT, CDR2 SNEGSKA (reference sequence). The CDR3 contains 13 residues. The V and J ends lost 6 bases and 0 bases respectively, with 11 bases between them. CDR3 sequence (DNA): TGCAGTGCCACCAGTCGGGTGAACACTGAAGCTTTCTTT. Its protein is CSATSRVNTEAFF.

J is TRBJ2-1 and V is TRBV20-1; 7 bases are shared with TRBD1. The CDR3 has 13 residues. V lost 5 bases and J lost 6; bases outside the gene matches: 7. CDR1 is DFQATT, CDR2 SNEGSKA, per germline (reference sequence). DNA for the CDR3: TGCAGTGCTCGTAAGACAGGGCTCAATGAGCAGTTCTTC. Its translation: CSARKTGLNEQFF.

This clonotype occurred a few times. The genes are TRBV12-3 or TRBV12-4 and TRBJ2-4, with D maybe TRBD1 (5 bases). CDR3 size: 15 residues. The V gene lost 3 bases and the J gene lost 6 bases, with 15 bases spanning the gap. CDR3 amino acids: CASSFLVRQGNIQYF. DNA of the CDR3: TGTGCCAGCAGTTTTTTGGTCAGGCAGGGAAACATTCAGTACTTC.

V is TRBV20-1 and J is TRBJ2-1; 11 bases are a match to TRBD2. Trimming cost V 1 base and J 0 bases; bases outside gene matches: 11. The CDR3 is 19 amino acids. In germline, CDR1 is DFQATT, CDR2 SNEGSKA (reference sequence). The CDR3 coding sequence is TGCAGTGCTAGAGGTTTACTAGCGGGAGTCTCCCGCTCCTACAATGAGCAGTTCTTC. Translation: CSARGLLAGVSRSYNEQFF.

This clonotype was counted between two and nine times. CDR3 bases: TGCGCCAGCAGCTCGGACTACAGGGTTCCCACTGAAGCTTTCTTT. Translating it yields CASSSDYRVPTEAFF. This chain connects TRBV5-1 to TRBJ1-1, with D maybe TRBD1 (6 bases). Trimming stripped 3 bases from V and 4 bases from J, with 16 bases between. Germline CDR1 is SGHRS and CDR2 is YFSETQ. The CDR3 has 15 amino acids.

The sample holds a few counts of this clonotype. The rearrangement joins TRBV4-1 to TRBJ2-3, with D unresolved. CDR1 is MGHRA, CDR2 YSYEKL, per germline. The CDR3 is 13 residues long. V lost 1 base to trimming and J lost 6 bases, with 8 bases between them. The CDR3 coding sequence is TGCGCCAGCAGCCAAGTATATTGGGATACGCAGTATTTT. Translating gives CASSQVYWDTQYF.

This clonotype was seen a few times. This sequence joins TRBV5-1 and TRBJ2-1; 8 bases map to TRBD2. CDR3 size: 16 residues. The V and J ends lost 1 base and 4 bases, in that order; junction bases with no gene match: 7. Germline V gene data show CDR1 as SGHRS and CDR2 as YFSETQ. CDR3 bases: TGCGCCAGCAGCTTGACTACGACTAGCGTATACAATGAGCAGTTCTTC. It codes for CASSLTTTSVYNEQFF.

The V and J genes are TRBV5-6 and TRBJ1-4; TRBD1 matches 9 bases. V was clipped by 1 base and J by 5 bases; unmatched bases: 3. The CDR3 runs to 15 residues. Germline assignment: CDR1 SGHDT and CDR2 YYEEEE. CDR3 protein: CASSLSGQGNEKLFF. The DNA for the CDR3 is TGTGCCAGCAGCTTGAGCGGACAGGGGAATGAAAAACTGTTTTTT.

The rearrangement links TRBV5-1 to TRBJ2-3, with D tentatively TRBD2 (6 bases). Trimming cost V 2 bases and J 0 bases, with 13 bases left between them. The CDR3 extends over 16 amino acids. Germline V gene data show CDR1 as SGHRS and CDR2 as YFSETQ. The CDR3 region has the DNA TGCGCCAGCAGCTTTCGCGGGGCGCAAAGCACAGATACGCAGTATTTT. It codes for CASSFRGAQSTDTQYF.

As for this clonotype: The junction and the germline gene differ at one end; a read error may be behind it. The chain has TRBV5-5 and TRBJ2-2; D gene ambiguous. Germline V gene sequence: CDR1 SGHKS, CDR2 YYEKEE (reference sequence). The CDR3 has 14 residues. CDR3 loop: CASSARLNSGELFF. DNA for the CDR3: TGTGCCAGCAGCGCCCGACTGAACTCCGGGGAGCTGTTTTTT.

This clonotype has more than one count but fewer than ten. CDR3 region: CASSQKSSGSDEQFF. The CDR3 region has the DNA TGTGCCAGCAGCCAAAAGTCTAGCGGGAGCGATGAGCAGTTCTTC. The genes are TRBV3-1 and TRBJ2-1; 10 bases map to TRBD2. Germline loops: CDR1 LGHDT, CDR2 YNNKEL (reference sequence). V was clipped by 2 bases and J by 8 bases; unmatched bases: 6. CDR3 length: 15 amino acids.

This clonotype showed up just once. The gene calls are TRBV27 and TRBJ2-7; TRBD2 agrees at 10 bases. The CDR3 loop spans 15 amino acids. CDR1 is MNHEY and CDR2 is SMNVEV in the germline V gene (reference sequence). V lost 3 bases to trimming and J lost 3 bases; unmatched junction nucleotides: 5. The CDR3 loop reads CASSFSGLADYEQYF. As DNA, the CDR3 is TGTGCCAGCAGTTTTTCAGGACTAGCGGACTACGAGCAGTACTTC.

V usage is TRBV3-1 and J usage is TRBJ1-4, with a weak D call TRBD1 (5 bases). The germline V gene has CDR1 LGHDT and CDR2 YNNKEL (reference sequence). The CDR3 loop spans 18 amino acids. The V end was cut by 4 bases, the J end by 0 bases, with 18 bases between. CDR3 nucleotides: TGTGCCAGCAGCCCAGGGAGACGGCTAGTTGCAACTAATGAAAAACTGTTTTTT. The encoded protein is CASSPGRRLVATNEKLFF.

The rearrangement uses TRBV5-1 and TRBJ2-3; 14 bases align to TRBD2. V gave up 3 bases and J gave up 6 bases; unmatched junction bases: 6. The germline V gene encodes CDR1 SGHRS and CDR2 YFSETQ. CDR3 length: 16 residues. CDR3 residues: CASSSGLAGGADTQYF. The CDR3 DNA sequence: TGCGCCAGCAGCTCCGGACTAGCGGGAGGAGCTGATACGCAGTATTTT.

This clonotype was seen a few times. This chain uses TRBV9 with TRBJ2-1, with 10 bases aligning to TRBD2. Germline V CDR1 and CDR2: SGDLS, YYNGEE. V shed 2 bases, J shed 4 bases, and the junction held 3 bases outside the gene matches. There are 15 residues in the CDR3. Here the CDR3 reads CASSVVLAGYNEQFF. The CDR3 DNA reads TGTGCCAGCAGCGTCGTACTAGCGGGGTACAATGAGCAGTTCTTC.

The chain is built from TRBV6-1 and TRBJ2-7; 7 bases align to TRBD1. After removal of 2 bases from V and 4 bases from J, the junction contained 17 bases not matched to a gene. CDR1 and CDR2 (germline): MNHNS, SASEGT. The CDR3 contains 18 residues. The CDR3 spells CASSEPRWTGPPLYEQYF. DNA for the CDR3: TGTGCCAGCAGTGAACCTCGATGGACAGGCCCTCCGTTGTACGAGCAGTACTTC.

There are a few counts of this clonotype. The V call is TRBV5-1, the J call TRBJ1-3, with D perhaps matching TRBD1 (5 bases). Trimming removed 4 bases at V and 0 bases at J, with 8 bases between. This CDR3 is built from 14 residues. Germline CDR1 and CDR2: SGHRS and YFSETQ. The CDR3 is CASSMDISGNTIYF. The CDR3 DNA is TGCGCCAGCAGCATGGACATCTCTGGAAACACCATATATTTT.

CDR3 region: CSAALLAFKETQYF. The CDR3 coding sequence is TGCAGTGCCGCCTTGCTAGCGTTCAAAGAGACCCAGTACTTC. The genes are TRBV20-1 and TRBJ2-5; a weak D match, TRBD2 (6 bases). V was pared by 6 bases and J by 3 bases, with 17 bases between. The CDR3 runs to 14 residues. Per germline, CDR1 DFQATT and CDR2 SNEGSKA (reference sequence).

This clonotype came up a few times. CDR3 protein: CASSARYSYEQYF. The CDR3 DNA sequence: TGTGCCAGCAGTGCCCGTTACTCCTACGAGCAGTACTTC. This chain joins TRBV6-1 and TRBJ2-7; D unresolved. V was shortened by 4 bases and J by 0 bases, with 7 bases between the two germline ends. CDR3 length: 13 amino acids. Germline CDR1 and CDR2: MNHNS and SASEGT.

In its sample, this clonotype was seen many times. Here the CDR3 reads CASSRDNTEAFF. CDR3 in DNA: TGCGCCAGCAGCCGGGATAACACTGAAGCTTTCTTT. The chain couples TRBV5-1 to TRBJ1-1; no clear D gene. Trimming took 4 bases from V and 2 from J, leaving 6 bases between them. The CDR3 runs to 12 residues. Germline CDR1 is SGHRS and CDR2 is YFSETQ.

This clonotype was picked up a small number of times. J is TRBJ2-2 and V is TRBV10-3, with a tentative D call TRBD1 (6 bases). This CDR3 has 14 amino acids. Per germline, CDR1 ENHRY and CDR2 SYGVKD. Trimming pared 6 bases from V and 0 bases from J, leaving 8 bases between. The CDR3 here is CAIRGTSNTGELFF. The CDR3 nucleotides read TGTGCCATCAGGGGGACATCGAACACCGGGGAGCTGTTTTTT.

This clonotype was seen repeatedly, ten times or more. V and J are TRBV12-3 or TRBV12-4 and TRBJ2-2; D may be TRBD1 (6 bases). The CDR3 totals 14 residues. Trimming stripped 4 bases from V and 4 bases from J, with 10 bases between. CDR3 protein: CASSYQGSTGELFF. CDR3 DNA sequence: TGTGCCAGCAGTTATCAGGGGAGCACCGGGGAGCTGTTTTTT.